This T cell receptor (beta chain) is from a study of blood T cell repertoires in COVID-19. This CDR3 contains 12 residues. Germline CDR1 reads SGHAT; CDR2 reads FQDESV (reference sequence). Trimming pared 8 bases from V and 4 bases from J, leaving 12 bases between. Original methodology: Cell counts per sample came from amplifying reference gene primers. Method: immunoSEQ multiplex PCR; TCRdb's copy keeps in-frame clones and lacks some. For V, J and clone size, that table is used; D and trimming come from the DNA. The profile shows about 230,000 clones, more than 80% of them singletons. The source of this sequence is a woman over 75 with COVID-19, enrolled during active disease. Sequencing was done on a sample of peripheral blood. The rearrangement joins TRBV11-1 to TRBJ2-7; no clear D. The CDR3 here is CASAPAEYEQYF. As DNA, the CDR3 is TGTGCCAGCGCACCGGCGGAGTACGAGCAGTACTTC.